The rows below give T cell receptor beta chains drawn from one sample of a study of blood T cell repertoires in COVID-19. Method: immunoSEQ multiplex PCR; TCRdb's copy keeps in-frame clones and lacks some. The repertoire holds around 220,000 clones, with approximately 80% as singletons. Material: PBMCs or T cells enriched from blood (not recorded which). These receptors all stem from a woman between 35 and 50 years old with acute COVID-19. CDR3s include the opening cysteine and the closing phenylalanine or tryptophan. The D gene is left open where the match is weak. A clone size is listed for some rows: how often the clone was seen (once, few, many), or a class if it is expanded.

size	V	D	J	CDR3	DNA
.	TRBV18	.	TRBJ2-5	CASSPPEGRETQYF	TGTGCCAGCTCACCACCGGAGGGGAGGGAGACCCAGTACTTC
.	TRBV20-1	.	TRBJ1-1	CSARTIGDAFF	TGCAGTGCTAGGACAATTGGCGACGCTTTCTTT
.	TRBV5-1	TRBD2	TRBJ2-5	CASSLLTGGGAQETQYF	TGCGCCAGCAGCTTGCTAACTGGCGGGGGGGCCCAGGAGACCCAGTACTTC
few	TRBV28	TRBD1	TRBJ1-2	CASSFQGGMGYTF	TGTGCCAGCAGTTTCCAGGGGGGAATGGGCTACACCTTC
.	TRBV19	.	TRBJ1-1	CASSPGIMGTEAFF	TGTGCCAGTAGTCCCGGGATTATGGGCACTGAAGCTTTCTTT
.	TRBV18	.	TRBJ1-3	CASSRDSSGNTIYF	TGTGCCAGCTCCCGTGACAGCTCTGGAAACACCATATATTTT
few	TRBV28	TRBD1	TRBJ2-3	CASSAGTARSGSTDTQYF	TGTGCCAGCAGTGCCGGGACAGCTCGATCTGGATCCACAGATACGCAGTATTTT
.	TRBV29-1	.	TRBJ2-5	CSVPAGDNWYQETQYF	TGCAGCGTTCCGGCCGGGGACAATTGGTACCAAGAGACCCAGTACTTC
.	TRBV19	TRBD1	TRBJ1-5	CASSITGVVHQPQHF	TGTGCCAGTAGTATCACAGGGGTGGTTCATCAGCCCCAGCATTTT
.	TRBV6-5	TRBD1	TRBJ1-1	CASIETGLNTEAFF	TGTGCCAGCATCGAGACAGGGCTGAACACTGAAGCTTTCTTT
.	TRBV19	TRBD1	TRBJ2-1	CASSTPGGASRNEQFF	TGTGCCAGTAGTACTCCAGGGGGCGCGTCTCGCAATGAGCAGTTCTTC
.	TRBV14	TRBD2	TRBJ2-2	CASSLPGLAANTGELFF	TGTGCCAGCAGCCTCCCGGGACTAGCGGCGAACACCGGGGAGCTGTTTTTT
.	TRBV7-9	TRBD1	TRBJ2-7	CASSLDTSGDRVYDEQYF	TGTGCCAGCAGCTTAGACACTTCGGGGGACAGGGTTTATGACGAGCAGTACTTC
.	TRBV6-4	.	TRBJ1-2	CASSSLPGNYGYTF	TGTGCCAGCAGTTCTCTCCCGGGGAACTATGGCTACACCTTC
.	TRBV5-4	TRBD1	TRBJ2-7	CASSWLDRAYEQYF	TGTGCCAGCAGCTGGCTGGACAGGGCTTACGAGCAGTACTTC
once	TRBV5-4	TRBD1	TRBJ1-2	CASSLVGRGHGYTF	TGTGCCAGCAGCTTGGTGGGCAGGGGGCATGGCTACACCTTC
few	TRBV3-1/TRBV3-2	.	TRBJ1-2	CASSQDSSLNYGYTF	TGTGCCAGCAGCCAAGATAGCTCGCTTAACTATGGCTACACCTTC
.	TRBV18	TRBD1	TRBJ1-1	CASSYQQGLPSAFF	TGTGCCAGCTCCTATCAACAGGGGCTCCCTTCGGCTTTCTTT
.	TRBV6-5	TRBD1	TRBJ1-2	CASSYSGQNYGYTF	TGTGCCAGCAGTTACTCGGGACAGAACTATGGCTACACCTTC
.	TRBV25-1	.	TRBJ2-1	CASSESMSYNEQFF	TGTGCCAGCAGTGAATCTATGTCGTACAATGAGCAGTTCTTC
.	TRBV9	.	TRBJ2-7	CASSVEQGTSYEQYF	TGTGCCAGCAGCGTAGAACAGGGGACTTCCTACGAGCAGTACTTC
.	TRBV7-8	.	TRBJ1-1	CASSLETGVEAFF	TGTGCCAGCAGCTTAGAGACAGGAGTTGAAGCTTTCTTT
.	TRBV2	.	TRBJ1-5	CASSLDSHQPQHF	TGTGCCAGCAGTCTCGACAGCCATCAGCCCCAGCATTTT
.	TRBV4-2	.	TRBJ1-5	CASSQDLRPGLKPQHF	TGTGCCAGCAGCCAAGATCTGCGGCCGGGGTTGAAGCCCCAGCATTTT
.	TRBV28	TRBD1	TRBJ1-1	CASSLARGRTEAFF	TGTGCCAGCAGTTTGGCCAGGGGGCGAACTGAAGCTTTCTTT
.	TRBV21-1	.	TRBJ1-5	CASSAHHAGTESNQPQHF	TGTGCCAGCAGCGCACACCACGCCGGGACTGAGAGCAATCAGCCCCAGCATTTT
.	TRBV7-9	.	TRBJ2-1	CASLSDTPEQFF	TGTGCCAGCCTCTCGGACACCCCCGAGCAGTTCTTC
.	TRBV2	.	TRBJ2-5	CASSELGGMVPQETQYF	TGTGCCAGCAGTGAATTAGGAGGGATGGTGCCACAAGAGACCCAGTACTTC
.	TRBV9	TRBD2	TRBJ2-1	CASSVGEGGRNEQFF	TGTGCCAGCAGCGTAGGCGAGGGAGGGCGCAATGAGCAGTTCTTC
.	TRBV28	TRBD2	TRBJ2-7	CASSSLLANGTSGNEQYF	TGTGCCAGCAGTTCTTTATTGGCCAACGGGACTAGCGGGAACGAGCAGTACTTC
.	TRBV30	TRBD1	TRBJ1-2	CAWRTGQGVNYGYTF	TGTGCCTGGAGGACAGGGCAGGGGGTTAACTATGGCTACACCTTC
.	TRBV5-1	TRBD1	TRBJ1-3	CASSVRPGQDSGNTIYF	TGCGCCAGCAGCGTACGTCCGGGACAGGATTCTGGAAACACCATATATTTT
.	TRBV30	.	TRBJ2-7	CAWSPFRGDFVSRTHEQYF	TGTGCCTGGAGTCCATTTCGCGGGGACTTTGTCAGTAGGACCCACGAGCAGTACTTC
.	TRBV15	.	TRBJ2-3	CATSRGGGTDTQYF	TGTGCCACCAGCAGAGGCGGGGGCACAGATACGCAGTATTTT
once	TRBV28	.	TRBJ1-2	CASSLAGYYGYTF	TGTGCCAGCAGTTTAGCAGGGTACTATGGCTACACCTTC
.	TRBV30	.	TRBJ2-7	CAWTIQGARSEQYF	TGTGCCTGGACCATACAGGGAGCCCGGAGCGAGCAGTACTTC
.	TRBV5-4	.	TRBJ2-1	CASSSGGVHNEQFF	TGTGCCAGCAGCAGCGGCGGTGTACACAATGAGCAGTTCTTC
.	TRBV30	.	TRBJ1-1	CASYRVTEAFF	TGTGCTAGTTACAGGGTCACTGAAGCTTTCTTT
.	TRBV27	.	TRBJ1-3	CASSYARGNTIYF	TGTGCCAGCAGTTATGCCAGGGGAAACACCATATATTTT